This entry features one T cell receptor (beta chain) sequence. Its antigen remains unidentified. The record originates from a study of T cell responses to AZD1222 COVID-19 vaccine. As for the study in general: Combined were second doses at about 4 or about 12 weeks. Whole-study findings and limits: Spike-specific TCRs gained breadth and depth after people received two AZD1222 doses. Among AZD1222 vaccinees, only six were seropositive at baseline.

There are 15 residues in the CDR3. Germline V gene lookup returns CDR1 MGHRA and CDR2 YSYEKL. J lost 6 bases, V lost 4 bases, and 10 bases had no gene match. Sequencing used immunoSEQ multiplex PCR; TCRdb keeps in-frame clones, though not all of them. The sample has about 140,000 clones; roughly 92% are singletons. The clonotype was recovered from an adult in good health. Specimen: peripheral blood, collected on day 0 of AZD1222 vaccination. The V call is TRBV4-1, the J call TRBJ2-7; 9 bases are a match to TRBD2. DNA of the CDR3: TGCGCCAGCAGCCTAACAGGGGCGGGAGGGCGCGAGCAGTACTTC. It yields the protein CASSLTGAGGREQYF.